Below are 8 T cell receptor beta chains sequenced from a single sample in a study of Ad26.COV2.S vaccination and SARS-CoV-2 variants. The treatment here: approximately 18 received Ad26.COV2.S at low or high dose, single or two shots; about 5 received placebo; per-sample allocation not given. On day 63 after the first injection, vaccine and placebo recipients gave samples. Generated by immunoSEQ multiplex PCR, the TCRdb table keeps only in-frame clones and is missing some. The sample includes about 370,000 clones, about 89% of them seen just once. The source was peripheral blood, collected in a trial of Ad26.COV2.S vaccine versus placebo. Source of these receptors: a person aged 18-65 years who received the Ad26.COV2.S COVID-19 vaccine or a placebo.

The V gene is TRBV28, the J gene TRBJ2-6, with unresolved D. V lost 5 bases, J lost 1 base, and 12 bases lay in between. The CDR3 runs 16 residues. Per the germline V gene, CDR1 is MDHEN and CDR2 is SYDVKM. The CDR3 DNA reads TGTGCCAGCAGTACCCTGGGAATATCTGGGGCCAACGTCCTGACTTTC. The encoded protein is CASSTLGISGANVLTF.

The V and J genes are TRBV28 and TRBJ1-6; D possibly corresponds to TRBD1 (6 bases). Germline CDR1 reads MDHEN; CDR2 reads SYDVKM. V dropped 2 bases and J dropped 7 bases, with 12 bases sitting between them. This CDR3 is built from 15 residues. The CDR3 is CASSLAGERNSPLHF. The CDR3 nucleotides are TGTGCCAGCAGTTTAGCAGGGGAGAGGAATTCACCCCTCCACTTT.

This chain joins TRBV10-1 and TRBJ1-1; possible D gene TRBD1, 6 bases. Germline CDR1 and CDR2: WNHNN and SYGVQD (reference sequence). V lost 0 bases and J lost 4, with 9 bases in between. This CDR3 comprises 14 residues. The CDR3 nucleotides are TGCGCCAGCAGTGAGTCACAGGGAAGCACTGAAGCTTTCTTT. This encodes CASSESQGSTEAFF.

Remarks on this clone: One end of the junction fails to match germline, which may point to a read error. The rearrangement joins TRBV7-7 to TRBJ2-2; weak D call: TRBD2 (6 bases). This CDR3 spans 15 amino acids. Germline V CDR1 and CDR2: SSHAT, FNYEAQ (reference sequence). CDR3 DNA: TGTGCTAGCAGCTTAGACGGGAGAAACACCGGGGAGCTGTTTTTT. Its protein is CASSLDGRNTGELFF.

The chain couples TRBV29-1 to TRBJ2-5, with unresolved D. V gave up 5 bases and J gave up 4 bases, with 11 bases separating them. CDR3 length equals 12 residues. Germline loops: CDR1 SQVTM, CDR2 ANQGSEA. The CDR3 DNA reads TGCAGCGTTCCCGTCGGGCCAGAGACCCAGTACTTC. Translation: CSVPVGPETQYF.

V usage is TRBV7-2 and J usage is TRBJ1-1; D gene ambiguous. CDR1 and CDR2 (germline): SGHTA, FQGNSA. This CDR3 spans 14 amino acids. Trimming removed 6 bases from V and 4 bases from J, with 15 bases in between. This chain's CDR3 is CASSWSRDGTEAFF. CDR3 coding DNA: TGTGCCAGCAGTTGGAGCCGGGATGGCACTGAAGCTTTCTTT.

Here the CDR3 DNA reads TGTGCCAGCAGTTTATTTGGATACGAGCAGTACTTC. Translation gives CASSLFGYEQYF. This sequence joins TRBV12-3 or TRBV12-4 and TRBJ2-7; D not resolved. Trimming removed 2 bases at V and 4 bases at J, with 6 bases between. CDR3 size: 12 residues.

The rearrangement joins TRBV5-6 to TRBJ2-2; 8 bases match TRBD2. The CDR3 runs to 15 residues. The germline gives CDR1 SGHDT, CDR2 YYEEEE. Trimming took 4 bases from V and 5 from J; bases not matched to a gene: 7. The CDR3 loop is CASSTGTRRTGELFF. CDR3 nucleotides: TGTGCCAGCAGCACAGGGACTAGACGAACCGGGGAGCTGTTTTTT.